Following are 30 T cell receptor beta chains from one sample sequenced in a study of T cell repertoires in cytomegalovirus infection. TCRdb reprocessed the reads via MiXCR and lists one record per CDR3 protein. The data contain about 480,000 distinct CDR3 sequences, about 33% of them singletons. Their recognized antigens are unknown. The sequencing used cultured PBMCs, collected from culture after CMV antigen stimulation. These receptors came from a human donor in good health (CMV status not recorded). Some clones in this sample may be carry-over from other donors' samples.

The chain combines TRBV7-2 with TRBJ2-1, with D possibly being TRBD2 (5 bases). The CDR3 has 15 amino acids. With 4 bases removed from V and 0 bases from J, the gap between germline ends came to 10 bases. The germline V gene encodes CDR1 SGHTA and CDR2 FQGNSA. CDR3 amino acids: CASSSDFSSYNEQFF. The CDR3 nucleotides read TGTGCCAGCAGCTCGGACTTCTCCTCCTACAATGAGCAGTTCTTC.

This clonotype occurred a few times. The genes are TRBV11-2 and TRBJ2-5; unclear D gene. In germline, CDR1 is SGHAT, CDR2 FQNNGV. The V end was cut by 0 bases, the J end by 1 base, with 15 bases between. This CDR3 region has 17 residues. Here the CDR3 DNA reads TGTGCCAGCAGCTTAGATCCCTTTAAGGTGGCCCAAGAGACCCAGTACTTC. It translates to CASSLDPFKVAQETQYF. Combining the CDR3 with reference TRBV11-2 and TRBJ2-5 gives the whole variable domain EAGVAQSPRYKIIEKRQSVAFWCNPISGHATLYWYQQILGQGPKLLIQFQNNGVVDDSQLPKDRFSAERLKGVDSTLKIQPAKLEDSAVYLCASSLDPFKVAQETQYFGPGTRLLVL.

The chain employs TRBV20-1 and TRBJ2-1; perhaps D is TRBD1 or TRBD2 (5 bases each). V was shortened by 5 bases and J by 4 bases, with 18 bases between the two germline ends. The CDR3 is 15 amino acids. Germline V lookup: CDR1 DFQATT, CDR2 SNEGSKA (reference sequence). CDR3 bases: TGCAGTGCTGGGTCAGGGACCAGGGTTTACAATGAGCAGTTCTTC. Its translation: CSAGSGTRVYNEQFF.

V gene TRBV6-5 combines with J gene TRBJ1-1; D is ambiguous. The CDR3 contains 14 residues. Germline CDR1 and CDR2: MNHEY and SVGAGI. Trimming cost V 6 bases and J 1 base, with 12 bases left between them. The CDR3 here is CASSLDTPNTEAFF. CDR3 DNA sequence: TGTGCCAGCAGCCTCGATACCCCGAACACTGAAGCTTTCTTT.

The rearrangement links TRBV6-2 or TRBV6-3 to TRBJ2-1; D might be TRBD2 (6 bases). V dropped 0 bases and J dropped 11 bases, with 20 bases sitting between them. CDR3 length: 16 amino acids. Germline CDR1 reads MNHEY; CDR2 reads SVGEGT. CDR3 protein: CASSYSIGRGASQQFF. DNA of the CDR3: TGTGCCAGCAGTTACTCGATCGGGAGAGGGGCATCACAGCAGTTCTTC.

This clonotype was counted a few times. The chain carries TRBV12-3 or TRBV12-4 and TRBJ2-1; 7 bases are a match to TRBD1. V dropped 6 bases and J dropped 7; count of bases not matched to a gene: 6. The CDR3 is made up of 13 amino acids. CDR3 sequence: CASRYRGGNEQFF. The CDR3 DNA reads TGTGCCAGCAGGTACAGGGGTGGAAATGAGCAGTTCTTC.

The chain is built from TRBV14 and TRBJ2-1; D is uncertain. The V gene's germline CDR1 is SGHDN and CDR2 FVKESK. This CDR3 contains 16 residues. V lost 4 bases and J 2 bases, leaving 15 bases between the germline ends. DNA for the CDR3: TGTGCCAGCAGCCGGTACCTGGACGGCGCCTACAATGAGCAGTTCTTC. It specifies CASSRYLDGAYNEQFF.

This clonotype was recorded a few times. An end of the junction does not agree with germline; a read error may underlie this. The chain uses TRBV7-2 and TRBJ2-5; the D gene could be TRBD1 or TRBD2 (5 bases each). CDR1 and CDR2 (germline): SGHTA, FQGNSA. The CDR3 runs to 17 residues. CDR3 nucleotides: TGTGCCAGCAGCTATACCCCCATCAGCCGGGGCCAACAGACCCAGTACTTC. Translating it yields CASSYTPISRGQQTQYF.

This clonotype was recorded a few times. This chain joins TRBV6-8 and TRBJ2-3; 8 nucleotides match TRBD1. The V and J ends lost 9 bases and 4 bases, in that order; junction bases with no gene match: 6. This CDR3 has 13 amino acids. Germline V lookup: CDR1 MNHGY, CDR2 SAAAGT. DNA of the CDR3: TGTGCCAGTTACAGGGGGTTTGCAGATACGCAGTATTTT. This sequence encodes CASYRGFADTQYF.

This clonotype was observed a few times. The gene calls are TRBV12-5 and TRBJ2-1, with 9 nucleotides matching TRBD2. The CDR3 covers 17 residues. CDR1 is LGHNT, CDR2 FRNRAP, per germline. V was pared by 2 bases and J by 5 bases, with 10 bases of the junction left unmatched. The CDR3 coding sequence is TGTGCTAGTGGTTTGATGATGACACTAGCGGGTCACAATGAGCAGTTCTTC. The encoded protein is CASGLMMTLAGHNEQFF.

The genes are TRBV12-3 or TRBV12-4 and TRBJ2-2; no definite D call. Trimming left V 5 bases short and J 6 bases short, with 13 bases between. The length of the CDR3 is 14 residues. CDR3 sequence reads: CASSRNLDAGELFF. The CDR3 bases are TGTGCCAGCAGTAGAAACTTAGATGCCGGGGAGCTGTTTTTT.

This clonotype showed up just a few times. This chain joins TRBV19 and TRBJ2-5; perhaps TRBD1 as D (6 bases). The CDR3 consists of 15 residues. Germline V gives CDR1 LNHDA, CDR2 SQIVND (reference sequence). Deletions cut 5 bases from V and 2 bases from J, with 15 bases between. The chain's CDR3 is CASSGTGTYQETQYF. Written as DNA, the CDR3 is TGTGCCAGTAGTGGTACAGGGACATATCAAGAGACCCAGTACTTC.

The CDR3 reads CDSSASGAGEQYV. The CDR3 DNA follows: TGTGACAGCAGTGCTAGCGGGGCGGGCGAGCAGTACGTC. The rearrangement uses TRBV6-1 and TRBJ2-7, with 9 bases matching TRBD2. Germline lookup yields CDR1 MNHNS and CDR2 SASEGT. CDR3 length: 13 amino acids.

The rearrangement joins TRBV5-1 to TRBJ2-2, with a possible D match to TRBD2 (7 bases). CDR3 length: 17 residues. Germline V gene sequence: CDR1 SGHRS, CDR2 YFSETQ. Between the trimmed V and J ends, which lost 0 bases and 4 bases, there was a span of 16 bases. As DNA, the CDR3 is TGCGCCAGCAGCTTGGCCTTAGGGGGGGCGAGCACCGGGGAGCTGTTTTTT. It is translated as CASSLALGGASTGELFF.

The chain couples TRBV12-3 or TRBV12-4 to TRBJ2-1; D not certain. Trimming shortened V by 4 bases and J by 10 bases, and 20 bases separated the two germline ends. This CDR3 has 15 amino acids. CDR3 sequence: CASSSNLRLDGEQFF. The CDR3, as DNA: TGTGCCAGCAGTTCGAACCTCAGACTGGACGGGGAGCAGTTCTTC.

CDR3 sequence reads: CASSGQGGGGYTF. The CDR3, as DNA: TGTGCCAGCAGCGGACAGGGAGGGGGTGGCTACACCTTC. The V gene is TRBV5-6, the J gene TRBJ1-2, with 8 bases fitting TRBD1. Trimming at V came to 4 bases and at J to 7 bases, leaving 6 bases not matched to a gene. Germline CDR1 reads SGHDT; CDR2 reads YYEEEE. The CDR3 is made up of 13 amino acids.

This clonotype was seen only a few times. The chain uses TRBV7-9 and TRBJ2-1, with a possible D match to TRBD2 (5 bases). The germline V and J ends were trimmed by 5 bases and 1 base, with 9 bases remaining between them. Per the germline V gene, CDR1 is SEHNR and CDR2 is FQNEAQ (reference sequence). This CDR3 region has 14 residues. Written as DNA, the CDR3 is TGTGCCAGCAGCCCGGAGGATTCCTACAATGAGCAGTTCTTC. It encodes CASSPEDSYNEQFF.

This clonotype is medium-sized within its sample. The chain carries TRBV18 and TRBJ2-1, with 8 bases fitting TRBD2. Germline lookup yields CDR1 KGHSH and CDR2 LQKENI. This CDR3 is 14 amino acids long. With 2 bases clipped from V and 6 bases from J, the junction kept 3 bases outside the gene matches. Here the CDR3 DNA reads TGTGCCAGCTCACCAATCCGGGGGGGCAATGAGCAGTTCTTC. Its translation is CASSPIRGGNEQFF.

This clonotype was counted only a few times. The chain carries TRBV9 and TRBJ2-3, with D possibly matching TRBD1 (5 bases). From germline, CDR1 is SGDLS and CDR2 YYNGEE. This CDR3 has 16 amino acids. V was shortened by 4 bases and J by 3 bases, with 18 bases between the two germline ends. The CDR3 spells CASSSPDKGLTDTQYF. The CDR3 DNA is TGTGCCAGCAGCTCCCCGGACAAGGGGTTGACAGATACGCAGTATTTT. The entire variable domain, with the rest obtained from reference TRBV9 and TRBJ2-3, is as follows: DSGVTQTPKHLITATGQRVTLRCSPRSGDLSVYWYQQSLDQGLQFLIQYYNGEERAKGNILERFSAQQFPDLHSELNLSSLELGDSALYFCASSSPDKGLTDTQYFGPGTRLTVL.

This clonotype came up a few times. The CDR3 DNA reads as TGTGCCAGTAGTATAGGTCTAGCGGGAGTAGGGCACACCGGGGAGCTGTTTTTT. This encodes CASSIGLAGVGHTGELFF. The rearrangement joins TRBV19 to TRBJ2-2; 10 bases agree with TRBD2. This CDR3 comprises 18 residues. Germline assignment: CDR1 LNHDA and CDR2 SQIVND (reference sequence). V lost 1 base, J lost 3 bases, and 8 bases stayed unmatched. Drawing the rest from reference TRBV19 and TRBJ2-2, the complete variable domain is DGGITQSPKYLFRKEGQNVTLSCEQNLNHDAMYWYRQDPGQGLRLIYYSQIVNDFQKGDIAEGYSVSREKKESFPLTVTSAQKNPTAFYLCASSIGLAGVGHTGELFFGEGSRLTVL.

This clonotype was recorded only once. The rearrangement joins TRBV28 to TRBJ2-2; 7 bases align to TRBD2. This CDR3 is 15 amino acids long. CDR1 and CDR2 (germline): MDHEN, SYDVKM. Trimming at V came to 5 bases and at J to 5 bases, leaving 8 bases not matched to a gene. As DNA, the CDR3 is TGTGCCAGCAGTCCCCTGACGGGGGGAACCGGGGAGCTGTTTTTT. It translates to CASSPLTGGTGELFF.

The rearrangement links TRBV9 to TRBJ1-6; 9 nucleotides match TRBD1. The CDR3 extends over 12 amino acids. Germline V gene lookup returns CDR1 SGDLS and CDR2 YYNGEE. The junction had 3 bases not matched to a gene; V was cut back by 3 bases and J by 14 bases. CDR3 sequence: CASSGRDRALHF. The DNA of the CDR3 is TGTGCCAGCAGCGGGCGGGACAGGGCCCTCCACTTT.

The chain combines TRBV20-1 with TRBJ2-7; D is perhaps TRBD1 or TRBD2 (5 bases each). Trimming left V 1 base short and J 3 bases short, with 28 bases between. CDR1 and CDR2 from the germline V gene are DFQATT and SNEGSKA (reference sequence). CDR3 size: 19 residues. This CDR3 reads CSARGLRHLGARPLYEQYV. In DNA form, the CDR3 reads TGCAGTGCTAGAGGACTACGTCATCTCGGGGCTCGGCCACTCTACGAGCAGTACGTC.

In its sample, this clonotype was seen a few times. The V and J genes are TRBV11-2 and TRBJ1-5; 8 nucleotides align to TRBD1. The CDR3 sequence is 16 residues long. Trimming at V came to 3 bases and at J to 7 bases, leaving 11 bases not matched to a gene. In germline, CDR1 is SGHAT, CDR2 FQNNGV. The CDR3 loop is CASSFSDRAEGQPQHF. The CDR3 DNA reads TGTGCCAGCAGCTTCTCGGACAGGGCGGAAGGCCAGCCCCAGCATTTT.

This clonotype was detected ten times or more. The V and J genes are TRBV7-9 and TRBJ2-7, with 12 bases lining up with TRBD1. The CDR3 sequence is 14 residues long. Per germline, CDR1 SEHNR and CDR2 FQNEAQ (reference sequence). With 4 bases clipped from V and 6 bases from J, the junction kept 4 bases outside the gene matches. The CDR3 reads CASSSRDRGLEQYV. The CDR3 coding sequence is TGTGCCAGCAGCTCCCGGGACAGGGGGCTCGAGCAGTACGTC.

This chain joins TRBV7-2 and TRBJ2-3; weak D call: TRBD2 (6 bases). Germline V gene sequence: CDR1 SGHTA, CDR2 FQGNSA. The CDR3 extends over 17 amino acids. With 3 bases removed from V and 2 bases from J, the gap between germline ends came to 18 bases. The CDR3 protein is CASSFTGAGWSTDTQYF. Here the CDR3 DNA reads TGTGCCAGCAGCTTTACCGGGGCGGGATGGTCCACAGATACGCAGTATTTT. Drawing the rest from reference TRBV7-2 and TRBJ2-3, the complete variable domain is GAGVSQSPSNKVTEKGKDVELRCDPISGHTALYWYRQSLGQGLEFLIYFQGNSAPDKSGLPSDRFSAERTGGSVSTLTIQRTQQEDSAVYLCASSFTGAGWSTDTQYFGPGTRLTVL.

This clonotype was found a few times. This chain joins TRBV7-8 and TRBJ2-1; D unclear. Trimming cost V 2 bases and J 0 bases, with 11 bases left between them. CDR1 and CDR2 (germline): SGHVS, FQNEAQ. This CDR3 contains 16 residues. In DNA, the CDR3 is TGTGCCAGCAGCTTACAGTTTACTCTCTCCTACAATGAGCAGTTCTTC. This sequence encodes CASSLQFTLSYNEQFF. Combining the CDR3 with reference TRBV7-8 and TRBJ2-1 gives the whole variable domain GAGVSQSPRYKVAKRGQDVALRCDPISGHVSLFWYQQALGQGPEFLTYFQNEAQLDKSGLPSDRFFAERPEGSVSTLKIQRTQQEDSAVYLCASSLQFTLSYNEQFFGPGTRLTVL.

The rearrangement uses TRBV27 and TRBJ2-2; 10 nucleotides align to TRBD2. With V trimmed by 5 bases and J by 5 bases, 17 bases remained unmatched. Germline V lookup: CDR1 MNHEY, CDR2 SMNVEV (reference sequence). The CDR3 has 19 amino acids. CDR3 residues: CASSPKGSSGRARTGELFF. CDR3 nucleotide sequence: TGTGCCAGCAGTCCCAAGGGAAGCAGCGGGAGGGCTCGGACCGGGGAGCTGTTTTTT.

This clonotype came up a few times. V usage is TRBV4-1 and J usage is TRBJ2-1; TRBD2 agrees at 13 bases. Germline-derived CDR1 and CDR2 are MGHRA and YSYEKL. This CDR3 spans 18 amino acids. Losses at the gene ends were 3 bases for V and 9 bases for J; bases not matched to a gene: 14. CDR3 in DNA: TGCGCCAGCAGCCAGGACTTCCCCGGACTAGCGGGAGACATTGAGCAGTTCTTC. This codes for CASSQDFPGLAGDIEQFF.

The gene calls are TRBV5-5 and TRBJ2-3; 10 nucleotides match TRBD2. The V gene's germline CDR1 is SGHKS and CDR2 YYEKEE (reference sequence). The CDR3 runs to 16 residues. Trimming at V came to 3 bases and at J to 2 bases, leaving 6 bases not matched to a gene. CDR3 sequence (DNA): TGTGCCAGCAGCTGGAGACTAGCGGGCACCACAGATACGCAGTATTTT. Its protein product is CASSWRLAGTTDTQYF.